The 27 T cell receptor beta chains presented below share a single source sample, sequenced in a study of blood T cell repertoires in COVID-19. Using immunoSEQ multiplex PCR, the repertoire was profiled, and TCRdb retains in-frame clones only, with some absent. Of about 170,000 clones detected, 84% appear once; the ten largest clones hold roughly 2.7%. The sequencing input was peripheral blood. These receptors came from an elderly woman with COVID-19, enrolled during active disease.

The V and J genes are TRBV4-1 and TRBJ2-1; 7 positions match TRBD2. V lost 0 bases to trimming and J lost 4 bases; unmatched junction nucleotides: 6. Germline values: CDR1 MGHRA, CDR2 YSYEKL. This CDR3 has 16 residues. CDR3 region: CASSQEGWEGYNEQFF. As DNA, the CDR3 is TGCGCCAGCAGCCAAGAAGGGTGGGAGGGGTACAATGAGCAGTTCTTC.

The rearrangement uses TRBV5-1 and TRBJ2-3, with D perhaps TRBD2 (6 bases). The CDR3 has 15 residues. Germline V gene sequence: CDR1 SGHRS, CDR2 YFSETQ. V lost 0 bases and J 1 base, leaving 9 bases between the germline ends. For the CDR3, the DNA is TGCGCCAGCAGCTTGGGACTAGGGGGCACAGATACGCAGTATTTT. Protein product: CASSLGLGGTDTQYF.

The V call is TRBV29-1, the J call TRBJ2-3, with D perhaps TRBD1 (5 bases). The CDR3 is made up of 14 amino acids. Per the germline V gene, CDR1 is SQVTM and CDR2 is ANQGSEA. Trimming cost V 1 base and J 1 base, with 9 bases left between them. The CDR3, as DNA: TGCAGCGTTGAAGGGACATCCCGCACAGATACGCAGTATTTT. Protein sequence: CSVEGTSRTDTQYF.

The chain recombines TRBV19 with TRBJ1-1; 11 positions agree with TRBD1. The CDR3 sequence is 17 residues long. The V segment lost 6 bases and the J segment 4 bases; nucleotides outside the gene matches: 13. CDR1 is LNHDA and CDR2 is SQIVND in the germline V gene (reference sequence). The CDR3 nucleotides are TGTGCCAGTAGCCCCTGGACAGGGGGCTTGATTACCACTGAAGCTTTCTTT. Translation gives CASSPWTGGLITTEAFF.

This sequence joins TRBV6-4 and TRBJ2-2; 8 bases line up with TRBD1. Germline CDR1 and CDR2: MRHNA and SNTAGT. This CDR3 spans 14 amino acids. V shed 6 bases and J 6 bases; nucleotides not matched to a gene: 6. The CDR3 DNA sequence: TGTGCCAGCAGAGCGGACAGGGCATCCGGGGAGCTGTTTTTT. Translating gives CASRADRASGELFF.

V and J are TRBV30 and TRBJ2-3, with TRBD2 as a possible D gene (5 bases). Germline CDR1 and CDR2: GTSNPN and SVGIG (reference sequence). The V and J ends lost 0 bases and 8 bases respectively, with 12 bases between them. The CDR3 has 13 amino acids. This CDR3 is CAWSVSREITQYF. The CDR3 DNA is TGTGCCTGGAGTGTTAGTAGGGAGATTACGCAGTATTTT.

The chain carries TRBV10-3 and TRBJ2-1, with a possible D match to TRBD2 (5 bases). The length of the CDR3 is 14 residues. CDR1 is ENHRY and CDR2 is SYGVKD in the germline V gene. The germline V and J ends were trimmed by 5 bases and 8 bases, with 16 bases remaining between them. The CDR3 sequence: CAISLVSGNDEQFF. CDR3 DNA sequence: TGTGCCATCAGTTTGGTTTCCGGGAATGATGAGCAGTTCTTC.

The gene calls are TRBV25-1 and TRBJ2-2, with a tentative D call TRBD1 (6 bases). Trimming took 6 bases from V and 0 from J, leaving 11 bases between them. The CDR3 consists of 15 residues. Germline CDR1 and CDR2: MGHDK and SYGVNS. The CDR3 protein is CASSQYRANTGELFF. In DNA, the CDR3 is TGTGCCAGCAGCCAATACAGGGCGAACACCGGGGAGCTGTTTTTT. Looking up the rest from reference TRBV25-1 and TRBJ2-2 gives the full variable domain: EADIYQTPRYLVIGTGKKITLECSQTMGHDKMYWYQQDPGMELHLIHYSYGVNSTEKGDLSSESTVSRIRTEHFPLTLESARPSHTSQYLCASSQYRANTGELFFGEGSRLTVL.

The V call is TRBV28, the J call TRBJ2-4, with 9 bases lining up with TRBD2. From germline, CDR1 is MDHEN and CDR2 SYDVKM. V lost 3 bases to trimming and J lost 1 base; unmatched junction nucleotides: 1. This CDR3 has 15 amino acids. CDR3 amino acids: CASSLGTSAKNIQYF. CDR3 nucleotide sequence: TGTGCCAGCAGTTTGGGGACTAGCGCCAAAAACATTCAGTACTTC.

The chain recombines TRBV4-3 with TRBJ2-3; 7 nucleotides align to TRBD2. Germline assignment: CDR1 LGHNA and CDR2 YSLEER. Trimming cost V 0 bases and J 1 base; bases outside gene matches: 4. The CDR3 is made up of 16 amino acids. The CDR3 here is CASSQDRAGGTDTQYF. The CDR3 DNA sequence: TGCGCCAGCAGCCAAGATAGGGCGGGGGGCACAGATACGCAGTATTTT.

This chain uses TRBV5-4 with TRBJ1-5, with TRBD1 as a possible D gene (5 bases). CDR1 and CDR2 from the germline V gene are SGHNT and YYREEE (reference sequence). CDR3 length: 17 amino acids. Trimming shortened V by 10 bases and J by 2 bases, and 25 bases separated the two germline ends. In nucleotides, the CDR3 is TGTGCCTACCAAGGGGAGCCTTGGCGGGGTGGCAATCAGCCCCAGCATTTT. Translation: CAYQGEPWRGGNQPQHF. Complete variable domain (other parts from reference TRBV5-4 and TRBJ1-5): ETGVTQSPTHLIKTRGQQVTLRCSSQSGHNTVSWYQQALGQGPQFIFQYYREEENGRGNFPPRFSGLQFPNYSSELNVNALELDDSALYLCAYQGEPWRGGNQPQHFGDGTRLSIL.

This CDR3 reads CASSFIRTGSTGELFF. CDR3 DNA: TGTGCCAGCAGTTTTATTCGGACAGGGTCCACCGGGGAGCTGTTTTTT. The J gene is TRBJ2-2, the V gene TRBV27; 8 bases are a match to TRBD1. The CDR3 contains 16 residues. Germline V gene sequence: CDR1 MNHEY, CDR2 SMNVEV (reference sequence). Trimming cost V 3 bases and J 4 bases; bases outside gene matches: 7.

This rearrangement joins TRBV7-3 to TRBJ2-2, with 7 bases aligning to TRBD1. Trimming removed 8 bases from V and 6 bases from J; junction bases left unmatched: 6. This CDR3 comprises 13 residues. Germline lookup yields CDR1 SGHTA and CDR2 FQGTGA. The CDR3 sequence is CASGRTGAGELFF. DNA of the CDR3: TGTGCCAGCGGAAGGACAGGTGCCGGGGAGCTGTTTTTT.

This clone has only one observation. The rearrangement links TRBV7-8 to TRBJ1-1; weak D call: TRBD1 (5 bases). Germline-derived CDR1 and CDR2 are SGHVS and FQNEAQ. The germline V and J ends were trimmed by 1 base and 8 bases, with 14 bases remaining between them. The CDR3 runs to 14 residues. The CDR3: CASSLVAAGGEAFF. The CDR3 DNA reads TGTGCCAGCAGCTTAGTAGCGGCCGGGGGAGAAGCTTTCTTT. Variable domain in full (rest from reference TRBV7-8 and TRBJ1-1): GAGVSQSPRYKVAKRGQDVALRCDPISGHVSLFWYQQALGQGPEFLTYFQNEAQLDKSGLPSDRFFAERPEGSVSTLKIQRTQQEDSAVYLCASSLVAAGGEAFFGQGTRLTVV.

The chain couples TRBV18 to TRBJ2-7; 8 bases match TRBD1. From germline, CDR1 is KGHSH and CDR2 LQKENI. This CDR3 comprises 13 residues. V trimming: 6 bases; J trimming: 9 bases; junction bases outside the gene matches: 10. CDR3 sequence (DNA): TGTGCCAGCTCGATCCTGGACAGGGAGGTGCAGTACTTC. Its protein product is CASSILDREVQYF. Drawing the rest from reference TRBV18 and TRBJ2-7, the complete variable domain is NAGVMQNPRHLVRRRGQEARLRCSPMKGHSHVYWYRQLPEEGLKFMVYLQKENIIDESGMPKERFSAEFPKEGPSILRIQQVVRGDSAAYFCASSILDREVQYFGPGTRLTVT.

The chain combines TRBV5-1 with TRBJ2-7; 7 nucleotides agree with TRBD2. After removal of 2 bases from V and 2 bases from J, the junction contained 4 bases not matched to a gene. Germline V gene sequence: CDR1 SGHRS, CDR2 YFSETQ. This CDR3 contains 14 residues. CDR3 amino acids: CASSFTSEPYEQYF. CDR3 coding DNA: TGCGCCAGCAGCTTTACTAGCGAGCCCTACGAGCAGTACTTC.

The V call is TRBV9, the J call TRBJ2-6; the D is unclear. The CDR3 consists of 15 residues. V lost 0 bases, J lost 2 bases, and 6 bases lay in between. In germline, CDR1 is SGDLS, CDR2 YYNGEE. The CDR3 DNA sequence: TGTGCCAGCAGCGTAGGGAGTACTGGGGCCAACGTCCTGACTTTC. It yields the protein CASSVGSTGANVLTF.

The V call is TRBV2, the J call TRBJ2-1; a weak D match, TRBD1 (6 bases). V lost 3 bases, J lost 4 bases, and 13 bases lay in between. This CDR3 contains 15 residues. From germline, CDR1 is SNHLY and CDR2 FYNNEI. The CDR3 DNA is TGTGCCAGCAGTGAGCTGGGGGCTTCTTACAATGAGCAGTTCTTC. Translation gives CASSELGASYNEQFF.

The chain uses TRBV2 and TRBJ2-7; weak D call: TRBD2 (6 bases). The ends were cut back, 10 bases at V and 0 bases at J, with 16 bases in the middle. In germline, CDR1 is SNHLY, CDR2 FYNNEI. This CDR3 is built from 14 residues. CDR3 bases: TGTGCCACACTCCGGGACTCCGGCTCCTACGAGCAGTACTTC. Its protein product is CATLRDSGSYEQYF.

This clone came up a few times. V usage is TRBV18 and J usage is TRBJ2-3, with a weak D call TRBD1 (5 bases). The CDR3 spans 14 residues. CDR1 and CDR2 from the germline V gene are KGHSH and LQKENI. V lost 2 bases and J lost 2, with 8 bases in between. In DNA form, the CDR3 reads TGTGCCAGCTCACCAGTCAGGGACACAGATACGCAGTATTTT. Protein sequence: CASSPVRDTDTQYF.

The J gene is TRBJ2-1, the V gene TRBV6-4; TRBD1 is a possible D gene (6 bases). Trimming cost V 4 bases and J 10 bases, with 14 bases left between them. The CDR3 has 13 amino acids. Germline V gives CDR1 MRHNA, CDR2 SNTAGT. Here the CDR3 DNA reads TGTGCCAGCAGTGTCGGATCCGGGACAGAGCAGTTCTTC. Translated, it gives CASSVGSGTEQFF.

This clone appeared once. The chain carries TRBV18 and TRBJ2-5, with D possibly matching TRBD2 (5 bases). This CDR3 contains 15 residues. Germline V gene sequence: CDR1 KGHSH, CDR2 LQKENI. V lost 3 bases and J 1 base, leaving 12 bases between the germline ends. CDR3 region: CASSPPTGIQETQYF. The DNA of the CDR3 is TGTGCCAGCTCACCCCCTACGGGGATCCAAGAGACCCAGTACTTC.

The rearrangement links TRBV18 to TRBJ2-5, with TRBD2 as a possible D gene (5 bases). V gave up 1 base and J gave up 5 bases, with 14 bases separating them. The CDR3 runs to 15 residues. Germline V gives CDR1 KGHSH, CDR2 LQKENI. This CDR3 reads CASSPRRGIRETQYF. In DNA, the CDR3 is TGTGCCAGCTCACCACGGCGAGGGATTCGTGAGACCCAGTACTTC.

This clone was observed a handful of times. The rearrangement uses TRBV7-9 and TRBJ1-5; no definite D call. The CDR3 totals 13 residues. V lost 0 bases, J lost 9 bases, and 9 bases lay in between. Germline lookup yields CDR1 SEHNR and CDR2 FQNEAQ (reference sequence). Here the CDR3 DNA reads TGTGCCAGCAGCTTAGCTCTCTCGGGGCCCCAGCATTTT. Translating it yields CASSLALSGPQHF.

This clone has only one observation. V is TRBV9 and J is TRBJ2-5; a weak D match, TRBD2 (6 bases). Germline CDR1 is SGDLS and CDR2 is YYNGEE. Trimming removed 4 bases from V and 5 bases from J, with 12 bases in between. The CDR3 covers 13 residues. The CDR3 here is CASSMEGRETQYF. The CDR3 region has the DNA TGTGCCAGCAGCATGGAGGGCCGGGAGACCCAGTACTTC. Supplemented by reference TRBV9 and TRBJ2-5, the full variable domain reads DSGVTQTPKHLITATGQRVTLRCSPRSGDLSVYWYQQSLDQGLQFLIQYYNGEERAKGNILERFSAQQFPDLHSELNLSSLELGDSALYFCASSMEGRETQYFGPGTRLLVL.

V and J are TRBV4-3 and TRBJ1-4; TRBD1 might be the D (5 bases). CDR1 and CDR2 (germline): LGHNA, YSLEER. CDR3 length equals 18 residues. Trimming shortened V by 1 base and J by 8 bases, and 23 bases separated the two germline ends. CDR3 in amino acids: CASSQVEIRHGGGEKLFF. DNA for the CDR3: TGCGCCAGCAGCCAAGTGGAGATCAGACATGGGGGAGGCGAAAAACTGTTTTTT.

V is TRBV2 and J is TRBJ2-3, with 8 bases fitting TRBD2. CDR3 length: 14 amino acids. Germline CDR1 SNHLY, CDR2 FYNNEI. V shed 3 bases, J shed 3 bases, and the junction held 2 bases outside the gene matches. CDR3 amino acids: CASSERGVTDTQYF. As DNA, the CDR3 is TGTGCCAGCAGTGAGCGGGGGGTTACAGATACGCAGTATTTT.